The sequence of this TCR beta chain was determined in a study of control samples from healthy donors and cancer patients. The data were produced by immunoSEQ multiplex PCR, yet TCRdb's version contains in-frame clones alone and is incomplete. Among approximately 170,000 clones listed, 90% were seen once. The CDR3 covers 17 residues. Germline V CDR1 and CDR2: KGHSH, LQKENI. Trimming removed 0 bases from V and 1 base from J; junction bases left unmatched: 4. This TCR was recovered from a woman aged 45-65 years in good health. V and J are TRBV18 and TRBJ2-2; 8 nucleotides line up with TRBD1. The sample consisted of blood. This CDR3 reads CASSPPIGTGNTGELFF. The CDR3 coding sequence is TGTGCCAGCTCACCACCGATCGGGACAGGGAACACCGGGGAGCTGTTTTTT.